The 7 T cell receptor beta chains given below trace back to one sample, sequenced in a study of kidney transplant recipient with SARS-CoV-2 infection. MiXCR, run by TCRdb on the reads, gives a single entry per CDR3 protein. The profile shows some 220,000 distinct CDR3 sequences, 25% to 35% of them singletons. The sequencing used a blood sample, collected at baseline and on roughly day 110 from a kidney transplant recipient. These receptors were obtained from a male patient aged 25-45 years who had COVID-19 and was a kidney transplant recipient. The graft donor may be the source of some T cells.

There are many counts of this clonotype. The CDR3 bases are TGTGCCAGCTCACAAGGGCAGGGAGGGAGCAATCAGCCCCAGCATTTT. Protein product: CASSQGQGGSNQPQHF. The chain links TRBV18 to TRBJ1-5, with D possibly matching TRBD1 (5 bases). Germline loops: CDR1 KGHSH, CDR2 LQKENI. The CDR3 contains 16 residues. The V end lost 4 bases, the J end lost 1 base, and 14 bases lay between the germline ends. The variable domain in full, completed from reference TRBV18 and TRBJ1-5, reads NAGVMQNPRHLVRRRGQEARLRCSPMKGHSHVYWYRQLPEEGLKFMVYLQKENIIDESGMPKERFSAEFPKEGPSILRIQQVVRGDSAAYFCASSQGQGGSNQPQHFGDGTRLSIL.

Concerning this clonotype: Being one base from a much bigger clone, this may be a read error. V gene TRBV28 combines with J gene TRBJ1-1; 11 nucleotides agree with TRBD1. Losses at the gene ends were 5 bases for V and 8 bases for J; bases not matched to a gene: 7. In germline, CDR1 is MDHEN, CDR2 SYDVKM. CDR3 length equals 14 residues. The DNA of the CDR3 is TGTGCCAGCAGTCCCCGGGACAGGGGGGGGGAAGCTTTCTTT. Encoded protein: CASSPRDRGGEAFF. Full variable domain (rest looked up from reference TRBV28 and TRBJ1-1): DVKVTQSSRYLVKRTGEKVFLECVQDMDHENMFWYRQDPGLGLRLIYFSYDVKMKEKGDIPEGYSVSREKKERFSLILESASTNQTSMYLCASSPRDRGGEAFFGQGTRLTVV.

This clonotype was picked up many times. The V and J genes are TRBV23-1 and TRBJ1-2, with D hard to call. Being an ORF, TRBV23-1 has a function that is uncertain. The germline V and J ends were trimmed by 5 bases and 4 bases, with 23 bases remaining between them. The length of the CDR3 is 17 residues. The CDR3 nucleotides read TGCGCCAGCAGTGGAGAGGCGCTACGCAGAAAGACCTATGGCTACACCTTC. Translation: CASSGEALRRKTYGYTF.

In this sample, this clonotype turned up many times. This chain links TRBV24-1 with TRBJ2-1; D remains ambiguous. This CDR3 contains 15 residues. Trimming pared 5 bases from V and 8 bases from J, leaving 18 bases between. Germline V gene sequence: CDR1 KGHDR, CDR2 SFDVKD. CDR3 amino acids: CATSGTHHLPDEQFF. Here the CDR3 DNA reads TGTGCCACCAGTGGTACACACCACCTGCCCGATGAGCAGTTCTTC.

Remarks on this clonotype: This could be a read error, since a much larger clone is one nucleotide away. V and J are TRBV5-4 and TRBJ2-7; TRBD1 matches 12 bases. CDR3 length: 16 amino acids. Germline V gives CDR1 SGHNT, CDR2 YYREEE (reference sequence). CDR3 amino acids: CTSSVTGTGGYYEQYF. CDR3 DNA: TGTACCAGCAGCGTGACCGGGACAGGGGGCTACTACGAGCAGTACTTC.

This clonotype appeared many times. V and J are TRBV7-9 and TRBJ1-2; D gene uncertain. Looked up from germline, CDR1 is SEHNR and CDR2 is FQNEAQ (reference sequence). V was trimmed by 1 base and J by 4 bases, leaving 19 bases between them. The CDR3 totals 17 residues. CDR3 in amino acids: CASSLEQYHGKTYGYTF. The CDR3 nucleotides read TGTGCCAGCAGCTTAGAACAATACCATGGAAAGACCTATGGCTACACCTTC.

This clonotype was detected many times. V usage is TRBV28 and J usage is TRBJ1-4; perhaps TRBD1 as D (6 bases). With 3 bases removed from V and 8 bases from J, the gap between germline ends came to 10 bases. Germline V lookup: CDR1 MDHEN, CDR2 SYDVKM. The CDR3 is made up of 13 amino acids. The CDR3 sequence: CASSLGAWEKLFF. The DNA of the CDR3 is TGTGCCAGCAGTTTGGGGGCGTGGGAAAAACTGTTTTTT. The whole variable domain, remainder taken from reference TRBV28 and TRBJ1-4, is DVKVTQSSRYLVKRTGEKVFLECVQDMDHENMFWYRQDPGLGLRLIYFSYDVKMKEKGDIPEGYSVSREKKERFSLILESASTNQTSMYLCASSLGAWEKLFFGSGTQLSVL.